A single sample is the source of the 26 T cell receptor beta chains below, sequenced in a study of T cell repertoires in cytomegalovirus infection. Via MiXCR, TCRdb re-called the reads, giving one row per CDR3 protein. The sample has approximately 43,000 distinct CDR3 sequences; 20% to 25% are singletons. Their cognate antigens are unknown. Sequencing was done on a sample of PBMCs, sequenced either directly or after in vitro stimulation (not recorded which). The receptors were gathered from a human donor in good health (CMV status not recorded). Some clones in this sample may be carry-over from other donors' samples.

The chain is built from TRBV12-3 or TRBV12-4 and TRBJ2-2; no clear D gene. The CDR3 has 14 residues. The V gene lost 7 bases and the J gene lost 3 bases, with 12 bases spanning the gap. CDR3 amino acids: CASIGSLDTGELFF. The CDR3 DNA sequence: TGTGCCAGCATAGGGTCACTCGACACCGGGGAGCTGTTTTTT.

This clonotype has a handful of counts. The rearrangement joins TRBV18 to TRBJ1-1; possible D gene TRBD1, 6 bases. Germline loops: CDR1 KGHSH, CDR2 LQKENI. This CDR3 has 14 amino acids. V lost 6 bases and J lost 0, with 11 bases in between. In DNA form, the CDR3 reads TGTGCCAGCTCCCCCGACAGGATGAACACTGAAGCTTTCTTT. Its protein is CASSPDRMNTEAFF.

This clonotype has ten or more counts. The chain couples TRBV6-6 to TRBJ2-1; TRBD2 is a possible D gene (7 bases). Germline V CDR1 and CDR2: MNHNY, SVGAGI (reference sequence). There are 14 residues in the CDR3. The V end lost 11 bases, the J end lost 10 bases, and 24 bases lay between the germline ends. CDR3 sequence reads: CASGASGGGGEQFF. CDR3 in DNA: TGTGCCTCCGGGGCTAGCGGAGGGGGGGGGGAGCAGTTCTTC.

This clonotype was detected only a few times. The V call is TRBV5-1, the J call TRBJ1-4, with no clear D. This CDR3 comprises 13 residues. V dropped 0 bases and J dropped 8 bases, with 8 bases sitting between them. CDR1 and CDR2 (germline): SGHRS, YFSETQ. The CDR3 bases are TGCGCCAGCAGCTTGGTACTAGGGGAAAAACTGTTTTTT. It yields the protein CASSLVLGEKLFF.

This clonotype was picked up many times. The CDR3 DNA reads TGTGCCAGCAGCTTAGTCCTGGGAATTACTGAAGCTTTCTTT. This gives the protein CASSLVLGITEAFF. The chain uses TRBV7-2 and TRBJ1-1; no clear D gene. The CDR3 consists of 14 residues. Trimming removed 1 base from V and 5 bases from J, with 11 bases in between. Germline CDR1 reads SGHTA; CDR2 reads FQGNSA.

At least ten counts were recorded for this clonotype. The chain has TRBV12-3 or TRBV12-4 and TRBJ2-4; D is ambiguous. The ends were cut back, 3 bases at V and 8 bases at J, with 11 bases in the middle. There are 13 residues in the CDR3. The chain's CDR3 is CASSFTDRDIQYF. The CDR3, as DNA: TGTGCCAGCAGTTTTACCGACCGGGACATTCAGTACTTC.

This clonotype appeared a few times. This rearrangement joins TRBV5-5 to TRBJ2-1, with 10 bases identical to TRBD2. The CDR3 sequence is 16 residues long. J was trimmed by 3 bases and V by 3 bases; bases with no gene match: 6. Looked up from germline, CDR1 is SGHKS and CDR2 is YYEKEE (reference sequence). The CDR3 reads CASSYGAGGIYNEQFF. For the CDR3, the DNA is TGTGCCAGCAGCTACGGAGCGGGAGGGATCTACAATGAGCAGTTCTTC. Based on the CDR3 plus reference TRBV5-5 and TRBJ2-1, the full variable domain is DAGVTQSPTHLIKTRGQQVTLRCSPISGHKSVSWYQQVLGQGPQFIFQYYEKEERGRGNFPDRFSARQFPNYSSELNVNALLLGDSALYLCASSYGAGGIYNEQFFGPGTRLTVL.

The chain employs TRBV6-6 and TRBJ2-6, with TRBD1 matching over 9 bases. The V gene end was trimmed by 7 bases and the J gene end by 0 bases; junction bases not matched to a gene: 7. Germline CDR1 MNHNY, CDR2 SVGAGI (reference sequence). The CDR3 has 17 residues. CDR3 nucleotide sequence: TGTGCCAGCAATTCGGGACAGGGAGTCTCTGGGGCCAACGTCCTGACTTTC. Amino acid sequence: CASNSGQGVSGANVLTF.

This rearrangement joins TRBV6-6 to TRBJ2-3; D may be TRBD1 (5 bases). Germline loops: CDR1 MNHNY, CDR2 SVGAGI (reference sequence). V lost 0 bases and J lost 4, with 8 bases in between. This CDR3 has 14 amino acids. The CDR3 protein is CASSYSQGSDTQYF. CDR3 DNA sequence: TGTGCCAGCAGTTACTCGCAGGGATCAGATACGCAGTATTTT.

The J gene is TRBJ1-2, the V gene TRBV7-2, with no clear D. CDR1 is SGHTA, CDR2 FQGNSA, per germline. The CDR3 totals 15 residues. V was shortened by 1 base and J by 3 bases, with 12 bases between the two germline ends. Here the CDR3 reads CASSLVPKADYGYTF. CDR3 coding DNA: TGTGCCAGCAGCTTAGTTCCAAAAGCAGACTATGGCTACACCTTC.

This clonotype was found once. This clone may be a read error of a much larger clone one base away. Here the CDR3 omits its conserved ending phenylalanine or tryptophan, so a read error is the likely source. The rearrangement links TRBV7-9 to TRBJ2-3; 10 bases map to TRBD2. This CDR3 spans 15 amino acids. V trimming: 6 bases; J trimming: 5 bases; junction bases outside the gene matches: 8. Germline CDR1 reads SEHNR; CDR2 reads FQNEAQ (reference sequence). The CDR3 spells CASSPSGSSVDTQYL. In nucleotides, the CDR3 is TGTGCCAGCAGTCCTAGCGGGAGCAGTGTAGATACGCAGTATCTT.

The chain uses TRBV12-5 and TRBJ2-5, with D possibly matching TRBD2 (5 bases). The length of the CDR3 is 19 residues. V was pared by 4 bases and J by 2 bases, with 26 bases between. Germline CDR1 reads LGHNT; CDR2 reads FRNRAP. CDR3 in DNA: TGTGCTAGTGGTTCCGTGGGCGACGGGGTCCTGCTGGGGCAAGAGACCCAGTACTTC. Protein sequence: CASGSVGDGVLLGQETQYF.

This CDR3 reads CASSESGLEAFF. CDR3 bases: TGCGCCAGCAGTGAGTCGGGCCTTGAAGCTTTCTTT. J is TRBJ1-1 and V is TRBV10-2, with D uncertain. CDR1 is WSHSY, CDR2 SAAADI, per germline. Deletions cut 0 bases from V and 7 bases from J, with 6 bases between. This CDR3 spans 12 amino acids.

This chain links TRBV27 with TRBJ2-7; D gene ambiguous. The CDR3 contains 15 residues. CDR1 MNHEY and CDR2 SMNVEV come from the germline V gene (reference sequence). V dropped 4 bases and J dropped 5 bases, with 18 bases sitting between them. CDR3 nucleotide sequence: TGTGCCAGCAGTTCCTTAGGAGTGGTGCTCGACGAGCAGTACTTC. Its translation: CASSSLGVVLDEQYF.

This clonotype is labeled as medium-sized. The V and J genes are TRBV5-1 and TRBJ2-5, with TRBD1 identical over 7 bases. V lost 4 bases and J lost 5; bases outside the gene matches: 14. Germline V gives CDR1 SGHRS, CDR2 YFSETQ. The CDR3 runs to 16 residues. As DNA, the CDR3 is TGCGCCAGCAGCCCGACAGGGACGAGCCAGGTGGAGACCCAGTACTTC. Translated: CASSPTGTSQVETQYF.

In this sample, this clonotype turned up many times. The chain carries TRBV7-9 and TRBJ2-3; 8 bases match TRBD1. This CDR3 contains 15 residues. Germline V gives CDR1 SEHNR, CDR2 FQNEAQ (reference sequence). The V and J ends lost 3 bases and 1 base, in that order; junction bases with no gene match: 3. DNA for the CDR3: TGTGCCAGCAGCTTCGGGACAGGTGGCACAGATACGCAGTATTTT. Its protein is CASSFGTGGTDTQYF.

This clonotype was seen more than once but under ten times. The chain joins TRBV12-3 or TRBV12-4 to TRBJ1-1; D possibly corresponds to TRBD1 (5 bases). The CDR3 loop spans 13 amino acids. V lost 11 bases, J lost 3 bases, and 16 bases lay in between. CDR3 sequence reads: CASEKRQYTEAFF. The DNA for the CDR3 is TGTGCCTCTGAAAAGAGACAGTACACTGAAGCTTTCTTT.

The gene calls are TRBV2 and TRBJ1-5; D is ambiguous. V shed 0 bases and J shed 4 bases, with 4 bases lying between them. The CDR3 has 13 amino acids. Germline loops: CDR1 SNHLY, CDR2 FYNNEI. CDR3 sequence (DNA): TGTGCCAGCAGTGAAGCGCTTAATCAGCCCCAGCATTTT. Translated: CASSEALNQPQHF.

Ten or more counts support this clonotype. This chain uses TRBV6-9 with TRBJ1-5, with 10 bases fitting TRBD1. The junction had 11 bases not matched to a gene; V was cut back by 2 bases and J by 4 bases. The CDR3 loop spans 18 amino acids. Germline V gene sequence: CDR1 MNHGY, CDR2 SVAAGI. This chain's CDR3 is CASSYIAPGQGLNQPQHF. The DNA of the CDR3 is TGTGCCAGCAGTTATATTGCCCCGGGACAGGGGTTGAATCAGCCCCAGCATTTT.

This chain's CDR3 is CASSPRWPIDEAFF. In nucleotides, the CDR3 is TGTGCCAGCAGCCCACGCTGGCCCATTGATGAAGCTTTCTTT. The rearrangement links TRBV14 to TRBJ1-1; D call uncertain. The CDR3 contains 14 residues. With 4 bases removed from V and 7 bases from J, the gap between germline ends came to 16 bases. Germline V CDR1 and CDR2: SGHDN, FVKESK.

This chain joins TRBV3-1 and TRBJ1-1, with TRBD1 as a possible D gene (6 bases). V was shortened by 4 bases and J by 7 bases, with 19 bases between the two germline ends. The CDR3 extends over 15 amino acids. Per germline, CDR1 LGHDT and CDR2 YNNKEL (reference sequence). The CDR3, as DNA: TGTGCCAGCAGCCCGAGGCCGGGGGCTGGCGATGAAGCTTTCTTT. It is translated as CASSPRPGAGDEAFF.

This clonotype was seen more than once but under ten times. The genes are TRBV20-1 and TRBJ1-1; 7 nucleotides line up with TRBD1. Trimming cost V 6 bases and J 6 bases; bases outside gene matches: 13. CDR1 and CDR2 (germline): DFQATT, SNEGSKA (reference sequence). The CDR3 extends over 14 amino acids. The CDR3, as DNA: TGCAGTGCCACCTTGCCAGGGGGGAGACCTGAAGCTTTCTTT. Its translation is CSATLPGGRPEAFF.

This clonotype was found a few times. V usage is TRBV18 and J usage is TRBJ2-2; D uncertain. V shed 3 bases and J shed 7 bases, with 15 bases lying between them. The CDR3 consists of 15 residues. The germline V gene encodes CDR1 KGHSH and CDR2 LQKENI. DNA for the CDR3: TGTGCCAGCTCACCCGGTACACCAGTTTTCGGGGAGCTGTTTTTT. Its translation: CASSPGTPVFGELFF. The variable domain in full, completed from reference TRBV18 and TRBJ2-2, reads NAGVMQNPRHLVRRRGQEARLRCSPMKGHSHVYWYRQLPEEGLKFMVYLQKENIIDESGMPKERFSAEFPKEGPSILRIQQVVRGDSAAYFCASSPGTPVFGELFFGEGSRLTVL.

This clonotype was counted only a few times. Written as DNA, the CDR3 is TGTGCCAGCAGTATCAGACAGGGTATAGGGACCCAGTACTTC. Translation: CASSIRQGIGTQYF. The chain recombines TRBV12-3 or TRBV12-4 with TRBJ2-5; 7 bases map to TRBD1. The trim removed 5 bases at V and 7 bases at J, leaving 10 bases unmatched. The CDR3 runs 14 residues.

This clonotype was seen at least ten times. The chain couples TRBV7-9 to TRBJ2-1; 9 positions agree with TRBD2. Germline loops: CDR1 SEHNR, CDR2 FQNEAQ (reference sequence). The CDR3 runs 16 residues. V lost 5 bases and J lost 3; bases outside the gene matches: 8. The CDR3 here is CASSLIGLANYNEQFF. The CDR3 nucleotides are TGTGCCAGCAGCCTAATCGGACTAGCGAACTACAATGAGCAGTTCTTC.

This clonotype was found many times. The chain combines TRBV7-9 with TRBJ2-1; 9 nucleotides align to TRBD1. This CDR3 contains 17 residues. Per germline, CDR1 SEHNR and CDR2 FQNEAQ (reference sequence). V shed 4 bases and J 2 bases; nucleotides not matched to a gene: 9. The CDR3 nucleotides are TGTGCCAGCAGCTCCCGCCCCGGGACAGGGACCTACAATGAGCAGTTCTTC. Its protein is CASSSRPGTGTYNEQFF.